Listed below are T cell receptor beta chains from one sample, sequenced in a study of early T cells in non-severe SARS-CoV-2 infection. TCRdb recomputed calls from the 5' RACE reads with MiXCR, one row per CDR3 protein. The data contain tens of thousands of distinct CDR3 sequences, roughly 17% of them singletons. The sample consisted of whole blood, taken at baseline. All receptors come from an adult who was a healthcare worker with PCR-confirmed SARS-CoV-2 infection or an uninfected control (not recorded which). Each CDR3 is given with its conserved first and last residue. The D gene is left open where the match is weak. Not all rows give a size; the values are once, few, many and, for expanded clones, a class.

>few|TRBJ2-5|.|TRBV29-1
TGCAGCGCGAGCAGGGGCACACAAGAGACCCAGTACTTC
CSASRGTQETQYF
>many|TRBJ2-5|TRBD2|TRBV10-1
TGCGCCAGACCCCCTAAGCGGGAACAAGAGACCCAGTACTTC
CARPPKREQETQYF
>many|TRBJ1-2|.|TRBV12-3/TRBV12-4
TGTGCCAGCAGCTACGACAGTAACTATGGCTACACCTTC
CASSYDSNYGYTF
>many|TRBJ1-5|.|TRBV28
TGTGCCAGCAGAGTACTGAATCAGCCCCAGCATTTT
CASRVLNQPQHF
>many|TRBJ2-1|.|TRBV3-1
TGTGCCAGCAGCCAAGAGAGTCACTGGAGCTCCTACAATGAGCAGTTCTTC
CASSQESHWSSYNEQFF
>.|TRBJ2-7|.|TRBV28
TGTGCCAGCAGCCGTAGTGGGTACGAGCAGTACTTC
CASSRSGYEQYF
>many|TRBJ1-1|.|TRBV3-1
TGTGCCAGCAGAAGGGAGCGGAACACTGAAGCTTTCTTT
CASRRERNTEAFF
>.|TRBJ2-1|TRBD2|TRBV7-8
TGTGCCAGCAGCCCCCGGGGTAGCGGGAGGGTTTCAAGCGAGCAGTTCTTC
CASSPRGSGRVSSEQFF
>few|TRBJ2-5|.|TRBV27
TGTGCCAGCAGTTCCCTCATAGGGGGGAGCCAAGAGACCCAGTACTTC
CASSSLIGGSQETQYF
>few|TRBJ2-1|TRBD1|TRBV29-1
TGCAGCGTTGGGGACAGCTCCTACAATGAGCAGTTCTTC
CSVGDSSYNEQFF
>.|TRBJ2-2|TRBD2|TRBV11-2
TGTGCCAGCAGCTTAGAGGGAGGGCGGAACACCGGGGAGCTGTTTTTT
CASSLEGGRNTGELFF
>many|TRBJ2-7|TRBD2|TRBV12-3/TRBV12-4
TGTGCCAGCACCCCGGGGGGGGGGCACGAGCAGTACTTC
CASTPGGGHEQYF
>many|TRBJ2-1|.|TRBV5-6
TGTGCCAGCAGCTTGTGGGTTCAATATCCCTACAATGAGCAGTTCTTC
CASSLWVQYPYNEQFF
>many|TRBJ2-1|TRBD1|TRBV2
TGTGCCAGCAGAGAAGACAGGGGAGGCTACAATGAGCAGTTCTTC
CASREDRGGYNEQFF
>.|TRBJ1-2|.|TRBV5-6
TGTGCCAGCAGCTTGGGACAGGCTGGGAACTATGGCTACACCTTC
CASSLGQAGNYGYTF
>.|TRBJ2-1|TRBD2|TRBV7-2
TGTGCCAGCACCCTAGCGGGAGAAGGTAATGAGCAGTTCTTC
CASTLAGEGNEQFF
>.|TRBJ2-5|.|TRBV20-1
TGCAGTGCTGGACCGGACGTGATAGAGACCCGGTACTTC
CSAGPDVIETRYF
>.|TRBJ2-7|.|TRBV5-5
TGTGCCAGCAGCTTTGATTACGGACAGAGGAGCTCCTACGAGCAGTACTTC
CASSFDYGQRSSYEQYF
>many|TRBJ2-2|TRBD2|TRBV20-1
TGCAGTGCTACGTTAGTCATAGCGGGCTCCGGGGAGCTGTTTTTT
CSATLVIAGSGELFF
>few|TRBJ2-1|TRBD1|TRBV6-2/TRBV6-3
TGTGCCAGCAGCCCGACAGGGGAGCAGTTCTTC
CASSPTGEQFF
>few|TRBJ1-4|.|TRBV7-9
TGTGCCAGCAGCTTACTTCTGGCAGGGAATGAAAAACTGTTTTTT
CASSLLLAGNEKLFF
>few|TRBJ2-7|.|TRBV10-3
TGTGCCATCAGTGATTTTACTGACACCTCCTACGAGCAGTACTTC
CAISDFTDTSYEQYF
>many|TRBJ2-1|.|TRBV20-1
TGCAGTGCTTTCCACGGGGGTCGCCTGGCAAATGAGCAGTTCTTC
CSAFHGGRLANEQFF
>.|TRBJ2-7|TRBD2|TRBV20-1
TGCAGTGCTAGCGGGAGGGCCTACGAGCAGTACTTC
CSASGRAYEQYF
>few|TRBJ2-7|.|TRBV10-3
TGTGCCATCAAGGCGGGCAGCTCCTACGAGCAGTACTTC
CAIKAGSSYEQYF
>.|TRBJ2-1|TRBD2|TRBV30
TGTGCCTGGAGCTCTGGACTAGCGGCTAATGAGCAGTTCTTC
CAWSSGLAANEQFF
>.|TRBJ2-2|TRBD1|TRBV28
TGTGCCGTAACTAAGGACAGGACGAACACCGGGGAGCTGTTTTTT
CAVTKDRTNTGELFF